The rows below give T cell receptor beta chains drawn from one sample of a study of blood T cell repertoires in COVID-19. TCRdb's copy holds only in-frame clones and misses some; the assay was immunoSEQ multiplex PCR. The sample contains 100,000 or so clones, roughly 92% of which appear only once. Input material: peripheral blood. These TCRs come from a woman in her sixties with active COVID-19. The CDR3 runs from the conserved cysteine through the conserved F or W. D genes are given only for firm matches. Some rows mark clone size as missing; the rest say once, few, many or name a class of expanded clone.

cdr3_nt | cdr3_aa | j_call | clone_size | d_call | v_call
TGCGCCAGCAGCCAAGACTTGCTAGCGGTGACGGGGGAGCTGTTTTTT | CASSQDLLAVTGELFF | TRBJ2-2 | NA | TRBD2 | TRBV4-1
TGTGCCAGCAGCTCCCCATACAATGAGCAGTTCTTC | CASSSPYNEQFF | TRBJ2-1 | NA | NA | TRBV5-4
TGTGCCAGCAGCCCGCGGACAGCGAACACTGAAGCTTTCTTT | CASSPRTANTEAFF | TRBJ1-1 | NA | NA | TRBV9
TGTGCCAGCAGTGCGACCGGGACATTTGAGTACGAGCAGTACTTC | CASSATGTFEYEQYF | TRBJ2-7 | NA | NA | TRBV28
TGTGCCATCTCGAACGAGGGTGATGAGCAGTTCTTC | CAISNEGDEQFF | TRBJ2-1 | few | NA | TRBV28
TGTGCCACCAGCACCAGGACAGGGAGTCCGACAGATACGCAGTATTTT | CATSTRTGSPTDTQYF | TRBJ2-3 | NA | TRBD1 | TRBV15
TGTGCCAGCAGCATGAGGGGGAACTACGAGCAGTACTTC | CASSMRGNYEQYF | TRBJ2-7 | NA | NA | TRBV11-2
TGTGCCAGCAGCCCCGACAGGGTGAACATTCAGTACTTC | CASSPDRVNIQYF | TRBJ2-4 | NA | TRBD1 | TRBV12-3/TRBV12-4
TGCAGTGCTAGTCCCGTGTTAAGCACAGATACGCAGTATTTT | CSASPVLSTDTQYF | TRBJ2-3 | NA | NA | TRBV20-1
TGCGCCAGCCACCAACCGGGGGAGGGAGGGGACACCGGGGAGCTGTTTTTT | CASHQPGEGGDTGELFF | TRBJ2-2 | NA | TRBD2 | TRBV23-1
TGTGCCAGCGGCCTTGGCCAGGGGGCGGCCAAAAACATTCAGTACTTC | CASGLGQGAAKNIQYF | TRBJ2-4 | NA | TRBD1 | TRBV2
TGTGCCAGCAGGGAACGGGGGGGTATGTACAATCAGCCCCAGCATTTT | CASRERGGMYNQPQHF | TRBJ1-5 | NA | NA | TRBV2